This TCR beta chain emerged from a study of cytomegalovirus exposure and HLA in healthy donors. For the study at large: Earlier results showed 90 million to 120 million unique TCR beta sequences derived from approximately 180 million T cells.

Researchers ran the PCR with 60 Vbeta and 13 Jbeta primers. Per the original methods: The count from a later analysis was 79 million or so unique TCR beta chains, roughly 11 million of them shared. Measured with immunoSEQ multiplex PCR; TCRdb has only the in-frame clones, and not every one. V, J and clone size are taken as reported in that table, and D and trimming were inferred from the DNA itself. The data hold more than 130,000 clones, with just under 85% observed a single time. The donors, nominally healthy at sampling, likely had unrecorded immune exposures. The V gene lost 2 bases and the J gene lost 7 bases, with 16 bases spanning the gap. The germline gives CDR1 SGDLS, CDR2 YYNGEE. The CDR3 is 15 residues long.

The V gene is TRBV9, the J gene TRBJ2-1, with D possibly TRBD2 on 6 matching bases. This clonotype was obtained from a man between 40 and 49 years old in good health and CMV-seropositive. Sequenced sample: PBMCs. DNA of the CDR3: TGTGCCAGCAGCGTCTCTACTAGCCCATATAATGAGCAGTTCTTC. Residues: CASSVSTSPYNEQFF. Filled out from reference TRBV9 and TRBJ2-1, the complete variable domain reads DSGVTQTPKHLITATGQRVTLRCSPRSGDLSVYWYQQSLDQGLQFLIQYYNGEERAKGNILERFSAQQFPDLHSELNLSSLELGDSALYFCASSVSTSPYNEQFFGPGTRLTVL.